Each of the 25 T cell receptor beta chains below was sequenced from the same sample in a study of T cells in tumors after PD-1 blockade. The protocol was immunoSEQ multiplex PCR, while the TCRdb copy is restricted to in-frame clones and leaves out a portion. The sample lists roughly 49,000 clones, about 85% occurring once. The sequenced sample was PBMCs, obtained before anti-PD-1 treatment. The receptors originated from a human donor with basal cell carcinoma.

The chain couples TRBV19 to TRBJ2-1, with TRBD2 matching over 7 bases. J lost 6 bases, V lost 8 bases, and 10 bases had no gene match. The CDR3 has 14 residues. CDR1 LNHDA and CDR2 SQIVND come from the germline V gene (reference sequence). CDR3 region: CASRSFAGVNEQFF. CDR3 coding DNA: TGTGCCAGTCGGTCCTTCGCGGGGGTCAATGAGCAGTTCTTC.

The gene calls are TRBV7-2 and TRBJ2-6; 7 bases match TRBD1. Germline lookup yields CDR1 SGHTA and CDR2 FQGNSA. The CDR3 is made up of 17 amino acids. The V gene end was trimmed by 5 bases and the J gene end by 0 bases; junction bases not matched to a gene: 7. CDR3 sequence (DNA): TGTGCCAGCAGCAACAGGGGTTTTAGCTCTGGGGCCAACGTCCTGACTTTC. Translation gives CASSNRGFSSGANVLTF. The complete variable domain, with remaining parts taken from reference TRBV7-2 and TRBJ2-6, reads GAGVSQSPSNKVTEKGKDVELRCDPISGHTALYWYRQSLGQGLEFLIYFQGNSAPDKSGLPSDRFSAERTGGSVSTLTIQRTQQEDSAVYLCASSNRGFSSGANVLTFGAGSRLTVL.

This clone was counted between two and nine times. The chain recombines TRBV6-4 with TRBJ2-1; maybe TRBD2 (6 bases). The CDR3 sequence is 14 residues long. Looked up from germline, CDR1 is MRHNA and CDR2 is SNTAGT. V shed 10 bases and J shed 7 bases, with 20 bases lying between them. CDR3 region: CATSDYSLLNEQFF. In nucleotides, the CDR3 is TGTGCCACCTCGGACTATTCTTTATTGAATGAGCAGTTCTTC.

This clone was recorded a few times. The DNA of the CDR3 is TGTGCCTGGAGTGTTTTGGCGGGGGGGTCCAATGAGCAGTTCTTC. Translated: CAWSVLAGGSNEQFF. The chain links TRBV30 to TRBJ2-1; 9 nucleotides line up with TRBD2. The CDR3 consists of 15 residues. Germline values: CDR1 GTSNPN, CDR2 SVGIG (reference sequence). V dropped 0 bases and J dropped 6; count of bases not matched to a gene: 6.

This clone was recorded once. The CDR3: CASSDLTGHEQFF. The CDR3, as DNA: TGTGCCAGCTCCGACTTGACAGGGCATGAGCAGTTCTTC. The V call is TRBV18, the J call TRBJ2-1, with 7 positions matching TRBD1. V shed 6 bases, J shed 8 bases, and the junction held 7 bases outside the gene matches. The CDR3 extends over 13 amino acids. Germline V gene data show CDR1 as KGHSH and CDR2 as LQKENI.

This chain joins TRBV7-9 and TRBJ2-1, with 7 positions matching TRBD1. V dropped 5 bases and J dropped 2; count of bases not matched to a gene: 6. Per the germline V gene, CDR1 is SEHNR and CDR2 is FQNEAQ (reference sequence). The CDR3 extends over 15 amino acids. The CDR3 loop reads CASSRRDRTYNEQFF. Here the CDR3 DNA reads TGTGCCAGCAGCCGCCGGGACAGAACCTACAATGAGCAGTTCTTC.

The chain combines TRBV6-6 with TRBJ1-4, with a possible D match to TRBD1 (6 bases). This CDR3 has 14 amino acids. The germline V and J ends were trimmed by 6 bases and 8 bases, with 16 bases remaining between them. Germline CDR1 MNHNY, CDR2 SVGAGI (reference sequence). CDR3 loop: CASREQGAGEKLFF. The CDR3, as DNA: TGTGCCAGCAGAGAACAGGGAGCTGGGGAAAAACTGTTTTTT.

J is TRBJ1-1 and V is TRBV25-1; 9 bases are a match to TRBD1. The V gene end was trimmed by 5 bases and the J gene end by 7 bases; junction bases not matched to a gene: 8. Germline V lookup: CDR1 MGHDK, CDR2 SYGVNS. The CDR3 contains 14 residues. CDR3 sequence: CASSTRDRVREAFF. The CDR3 nucleotides read TGTGCCAGCAGTACCCGGGACAGGGTTCGTGAAGCTTTCTTT. Variable domain in full (rest from reference TRBV25-1 and TRBJ1-1): EADIYQTPRYLVIGTGKKITLECSQTMGHDKMYWYQQDPGMELHLIHYSYGVNSTEKGDLSSESTVSRIRTEHFPLTLESARPSHTSQYLCASSTRDRVREAFFGQGTRLTVV.

The rearrangement joins TRBV15 to TRBJ2-2, with no clear D. Trimming shortened V by 3 bases and J by 6 bases, and 14 bases separated the two germline ends. CDR3 length: 15 amino acids. Looked up from germline, CDR1 is LNHNV and CDR2 is YYDKDF (reference sequence). CDR3 DNA: TGTGCCACCAGCAGTCCCTCGCATGGGGCCGGGGAGCTGTTTTTT. It specifies CATSSPSHGAGELFF.

V usage is TRBV5-4 and J usage is TRBJ2-3, with 8 bases lining up with TRBD2. Germline V lookup: CDR1 SGHNT, CDR2 YYREEE (reference sequence). This CDR3 is 16 amino acids long. The J segment lost 3 bases and the V segment lost 0 bases, leaving 6 bases of the junction unmatched. Written as DNA, the CDR3 is TGTGCCAGCAGCTTGGCCCGGGGACTAGGTACAGATACGCAGTATTTT. This translates into CASSLARGLGTDTQYF.

The gene calls are TRBV19 and TRBJ2-6; D gene ambiguous. The CDR3 has 16 residues. The germline CDR1 and CDR2 sequences are LNHDA and SQIVND (reference sequence). The V gene lost 8 bases and the J gene lost 0 bases, with 14 bases spanning the gap. The CDR3 loop is CASAPTASSGANVLTF. The CDR3 DNA reads TGTGCCAGTGCCCCAACCGCAAGCTCTGGGGCCAACGTCCTGACTTTC. The complete variable domain, with remaining parts taken from reference TRBV19 and TRBJ2-6, reads DGGITQSPKYLFRKEGQNVTLSCEQNLNHDAMYWYRQDPGQGLRLIYYSQIVNDFQKGDIAEGYSVSREKKESFPLTVTSAQKNPTAFYLCASAPTASSGANVLTFGAGSRLTVL.

The V call is TRBV5-6, the J call TRBJ2-5, with TRBD2 as a possible D gene (5 bases). The CDR3 extends over 13 amino acids. CDR1 SGHDT and CDR2 YYEEEE come from the germline V gene. Trimming took 6 bases from V and 5 from J, leaving 14 bases between them. As DNA, the CDR3 is TGTGCCAGCAAATGGACTGGGAAGGAGACCCAGTACTTC. Its protein is CASKWTGKETQYF.

This clone was seen more than once but under ten times. This chain uses TRBV4-2 with TRBJ2-7, with D maybe TRBD1 (6 bases). This CDR3 region has 15 residues. V was trimmed by 0 bases and J by 0 bases, leaving 9 bases between them. Germline values: CDR1 LGHNA, CDR2 YNFKEQ. The CDR3 bases are TGTGCCAGCAGCCAAGATGCGGACAGCTCCTACGAGCAGTACTTC. Its translation is CASSQDADSSYEQYF.

The chain links TRBV10-3 to TRBJ2-7, with D possibly being TRBD2 (5 bases). The germline gives CDR1 ENHRY, CDR2 SYGVKD. V was shortened by 4 bases and J by 2 bases, with 24 bases between the two germline ends. CDR3 length: 18 residues. This chain's CDR3 is CAISGAGGLTALPYEQYF. CDR3 DNA: TGTGCCATCAGTGGCGCTGGCGGACTCACGGCCTTACCCTACGAGCAGTACTTC.

About this clone: One end of the junction is discordant with germline, which a read error may explain. The rearrangement uses TRBV11-3 and TRBJ2-3; D unresolved. The CDR3 extends over 15 amino acids. Germline-derived CDR1 and CDR2 are SGHNT and YENEEA. The CDR3 DNA reads TGTGCCAGCAGTTTAGGCGACGCTAGCACAGATACGCAGTATTTT. Its protein product is CASSLGDASTDTQYF. Full variable domain (rest looked up from reference TRBV11-3 and TRBJ2-3): EAGVVQSPRYKIIEKKQPVAFWCNPISGHNTLYWYLQNLGQGPELLIRYENEEAVDDSQLPKDRFSAERLKGVDSTLKIQPAELGDSAVYLCASSLGDASTDTQYFGPGTRLTVL.

The rearrangement uses TRBV7-2 and TRBJ2-7; 9 bases fit TRBD2. The J segment lost 2 bases and the V segment lost 1 base, leaving 6 bases of the junction unmatched. In germline, CDR1 is SGHTA, CDR2 FQGNSA. CDR3 size: 16 residues. The CDR3 bases are TGTGCCAGCAGCTTAGACGGGTTAGCGGGGGCCTACGAGCAGTACTTC. This codes for CASSLDGLAGAYEQYF.

This clone came up a few times. This chain connects TRBV5-4 to TRBJ2-5, with 11 bases lining up with TRBD1. Trimming removed 4 bases from V and 1 base from J; junction bases left unmatched: 6. Germline V gene data show CDR1 as SGHNT and CDR2 as YYREEE (reference sequence). The CDR3 runs to 16 residues. CDR3 bases: TGTGCCAGCAGCCTGGGACAGGGGGGAAGCCAAGAGACCCAGTACTTC. This gives the protein CASSLGQGGSQETQYF.

This sequence joins TRBV11-1 and TRBJ1-1; D gene unclear. Trimming shortened V by 0 bases and J by 0 bases, and 8 bases separated the two germline ends. This CDR3 is built from 15 residues. From germline, CDR1 is SGHAT and CDR2 FQDESV (reference sequence). The CDR3, as DNA: TGTGCCAGCAGCTTAGCGGGTAGGGTGAACACTGAAGCTTTCTTT. It yields the protein CASSLAGRVNTEAFF.

The gene calls are TRBV27 and TRBJ1-1; 12 bases agree with TRBD1. V lost 5 bases to trimming and J lost 8 bases; unmatched junction nucleotides: 3. The germline CDR1 and CDR2 sequences are MNHEY and SMNVEV (reference sequence). There are 13 residues in the CDR3. The CDR3 here is CASSPGTGGEAFF. CDR3 DNA sequence: TGTGCCAGCAGTCCCGGGACAGGGGGCGAAGCTTTCTTT.

The chain has TRBV25-1 and TRBJ2-2; 9 bases fit TRBD2. This CDR3 spans 16 amino acids. V lost 3 bases, J lost 6 bases, and 8 bases stayed unmatched. Germline values: CDR1 MGHDK, CDR2 SYGVNS. CDR3 amino acids: CASSDLARGGPGELFF. CDR3 bases: TGTGCCAGCAGTGATTTGGCGCGGGGGGGCCCCGGGGAGCTGTTTTTT. The variable domain in full, completed from reference TRBV25-1 and TRBJ2-2, reads EADIYQTPRYLVIGTGKKITLECSQTMGHDKMYWYQQDPGMELHLIHYSYGVNSTEKGDLSSESTVSRIRTEHFPLTLESARPSHTSQYLCASSDLARGGPGELFFGEGSRLTVL.

CDR3 sequence: CASSYSITGILYEQYF. The CDR3 DNA is TGTGCCAGCAGTTACTCGATTACGGGGATTCTCTACGAGCAGTACTTC. The J gene is TRBJ2-7, the V gene TRBV6-5; D perhaps matches TRBD2 (5 bases). Germline V CDR1 and CDR2: MNHEY, SVGAGI. V was cut by 0 bases and J by 3 bases, with 15 bases left in between. The CDR3 covers 16 residues.

The rearrangement joins TRBV6-5 to TRBJ1-2, with 10 bases identical to TRBD1. Per the germline V gene, CDR1 is MNHEY and CDR2 is SVGAGI. The CDR3 loop spans 14 amino acids. V was clipped by 4 bases and J by 4 bases; unmatched bases: 3. DNA for the CDR3: TGTGCCAGCAGTTTGGGACAGGGGTCCTATGGCTACACCTTC. It is translated as CASSLGQGSYGYTF.

The chain carries TRBV2 and TRBJ2-1, with 8 bases lining up with TRBD2. The V gene's germline CDR1 is SNHLY and CDR2 FYNNEI. The CDR3 is made up of 16 amino acids. With 2 bases clipped from V and 8 bases from J, the junction kept 11 bases outside the gene matches. The CDR3 region has the DNA TGTGCCAGCAGTGAACTGCGGGGGGACCTCGGAGATGAGCAGTTCTTC. Translated: CASSELRGDLGDEQFF.

V and J are TRBV5-4 and TRBJ1-1, with D possibly matching TRBD1 (5 bases). Trimming pared 0 bases from V and 0 bases from J, leaving 18 bases between. CDR3 length: 18 residues. CDR1 is SGHNT and CDR2 is YYREEE in the germline V gene (reference sequence). CDR3: CASSLDGTPLTLNTEAFF. For the CDR3, the DNA is TGTGCCAGCAGCTTGGACGGGACCCCTTTAACCCTGAACACTGAAGCTTTCTTT.

The chain is built from TRBV29-1 and TRBJ1-1, with D possibly being TRBD1 (6 bases). This CDR3 has 13 residues. The germline gives CDR1 SQVTM, CDR2 ANQGSEA. Trimming removed 3 bases from V and 7 bases from J, with 15 bases in between. The CDR3 reads CSVDPGGVGEAFF. The CDR3 region has the DNA TGCAGCGTTGATCCTGGGGGCGTGGGTGAAGCTTTCTTT.